A selection of T cell receptor beta chains follows, all from one sample in a study of cytomegalovirus exposure and HLA in healthy donors. Assay used: immunoSEQ multiplex PCR; TCRdb lists only in-frame clones, some missing. The top ten clones hold roughly 5.4% of a sample with more than 95,000 clones, less than 85% of them seen once. The sample comprised PBMCs. Receptors originate from a woman aged 18 to 35 in good health and CMV-seropositive. Both conserved end residues are part of each CDR3. Each record gives: V gene, CDR3 protein.

V gene: TRBV2; CDR3 protein: CASRRGTGTQETQYF
V gene: TRBV7-8; CDR3 protein: CASSLGQDYEQYF
V gene: TRBV11-3; CDR3 protein: CASSPGLVSDTQYF
V gene: TRBV7-9; CDR3 protein: CASSPILAGYEQYF
V gene: TRBV5-1; CDR3 protein: CASSLGNKDRAVEKLFF
V gene: TRBV2; CDR3 protein: CASSEQGLTDTQYF
V gene: TRBV6-5; CDR3 protein: CASSPIPDRYGYTF
V gene: TRBV29-1; CDR3 protein: CSVGLDNEQFF
V gene: TRBV9; CDR3 protein: CASNPRLAGGEQYF
V gene: TRBV29-1; CDR3 protein: CSVESGPTGNTIYF
V gene: TRBV11-2; CDR3 protein: CASSLGRGGDGYTF
V gene: TRBV9; CDR3 protein: CASSVGGATEAFF
V gene: TRBV18; CDR3 protein: CASSQTGWGTEAFF
V gene: TRBV28; CDR3 protein: CASSPTWREGAFF
V gene: TRBV5-6; CDR3 protein: CASSSGGAGYTEAFF
V gene: TRBV28; CDR3 protein: CASRKGQETQYF
V gene: TRBV6-5; CDR3 protein: CASKNRGPNTEAFF
V gene: TRBV19; CDR3 protein: CASSVTGVTEAFF
V gene: TRBV7-9; CDR3 protein: CASSARQGGGYGYTF
V gene: TRBV2; CDR3 protein: CASSEQGLNQPQHF
V gene: TRBV5-1; CDR3 protein: CASSLDVIDSGRADTQYF
V gene: TRBV4-2; CDR3 protein: CASSPREIGYNEQFF
V gene: TRBV14; CDR3 protein: CASSRPAGTSGRHTQYF
V gene: TRBV2; CDR3 protein: CASSLGTGPLTTQHF
V gene: TRBV27; CDR3 protein: CASSSRAPRSSYEQYF
V gene: TRBV19; CDR3 protein: CASSMGTGGNEQFF
V gene: TRBV7-8; CDR3 protein: CASSFLGTGNQPQHF
V gene: TRBV30; CDR3 protein: CAWSALGENQPQHF
V gene: TRBV28; CDR3 protein: CASGLAPYEQYF
V gene: TRBV28; CDR3 protein: CASRPRPGLSFYEQYF
V gene: TRBV2; CDR3 protein: CASSEAGTGRSAYEQYF